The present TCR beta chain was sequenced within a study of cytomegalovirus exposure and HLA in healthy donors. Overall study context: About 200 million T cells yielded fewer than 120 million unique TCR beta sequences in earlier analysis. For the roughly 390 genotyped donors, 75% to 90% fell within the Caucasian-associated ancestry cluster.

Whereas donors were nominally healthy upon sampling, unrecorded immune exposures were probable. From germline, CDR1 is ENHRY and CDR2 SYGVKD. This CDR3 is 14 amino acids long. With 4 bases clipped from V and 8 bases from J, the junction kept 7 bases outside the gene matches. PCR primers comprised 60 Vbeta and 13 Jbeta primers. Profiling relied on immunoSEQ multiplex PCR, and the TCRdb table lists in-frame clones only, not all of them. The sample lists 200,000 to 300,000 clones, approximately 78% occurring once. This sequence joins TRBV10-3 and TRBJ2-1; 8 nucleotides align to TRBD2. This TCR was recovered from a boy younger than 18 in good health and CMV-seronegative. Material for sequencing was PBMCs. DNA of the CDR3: TGTGCCATCAGTGGGCTAGCGGGCCCTCATGAGCAGTTCTTC. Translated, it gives CAISGLAGPHEQFF.